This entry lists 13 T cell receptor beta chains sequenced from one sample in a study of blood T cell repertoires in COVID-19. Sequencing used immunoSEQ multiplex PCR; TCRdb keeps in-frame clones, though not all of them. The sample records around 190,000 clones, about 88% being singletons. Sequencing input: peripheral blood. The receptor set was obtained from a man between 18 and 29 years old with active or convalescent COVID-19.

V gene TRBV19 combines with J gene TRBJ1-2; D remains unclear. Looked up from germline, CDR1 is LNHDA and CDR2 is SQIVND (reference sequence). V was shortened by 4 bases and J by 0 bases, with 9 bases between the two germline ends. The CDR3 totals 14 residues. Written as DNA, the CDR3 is TGTGCCAGTAGTACCGTCCTTTCTAACTATGGCTACACCTTC. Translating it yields CASSTVLSNYGYTF.

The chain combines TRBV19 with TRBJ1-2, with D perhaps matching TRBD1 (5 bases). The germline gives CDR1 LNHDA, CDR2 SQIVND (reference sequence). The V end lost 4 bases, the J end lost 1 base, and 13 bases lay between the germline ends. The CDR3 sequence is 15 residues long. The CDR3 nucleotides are TGTGCCAGTAGTAACGGGGGTGGGATTAACTATGGCTACACCTTC. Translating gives CASSNGGGINYGYTF.

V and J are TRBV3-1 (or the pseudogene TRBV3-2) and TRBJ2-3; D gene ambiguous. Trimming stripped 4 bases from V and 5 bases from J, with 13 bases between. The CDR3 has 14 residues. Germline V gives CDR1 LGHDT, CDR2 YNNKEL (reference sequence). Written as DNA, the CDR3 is TGTGCCAGCAGCCCGTCCGCCCGAGGAGATACGCAGTATTTT. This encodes CASSPSARGDTQYF.

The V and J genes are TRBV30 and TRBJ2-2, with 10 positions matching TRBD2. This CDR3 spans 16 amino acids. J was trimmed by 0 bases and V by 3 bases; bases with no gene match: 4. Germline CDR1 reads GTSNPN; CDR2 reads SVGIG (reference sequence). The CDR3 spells CAWRESGRANTGELFF. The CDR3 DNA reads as TGTGCCTGGAGGGAAAGCGGGAGGGCGAACACCGGGGAGCTGTTTTTT.

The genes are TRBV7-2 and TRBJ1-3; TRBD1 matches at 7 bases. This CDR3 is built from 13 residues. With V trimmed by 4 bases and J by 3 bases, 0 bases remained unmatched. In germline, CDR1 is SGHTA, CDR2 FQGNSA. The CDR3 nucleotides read TGTGCCAGCAGCTCAGGGGGTGGAAACACCATATATTTT. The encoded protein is CASSSGGGNTIYF.

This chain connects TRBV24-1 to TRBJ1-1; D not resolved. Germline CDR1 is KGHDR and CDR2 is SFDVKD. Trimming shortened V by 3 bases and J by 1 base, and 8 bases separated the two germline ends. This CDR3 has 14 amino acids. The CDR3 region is CATSDPTPNTEAFF. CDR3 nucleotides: TGTGCCACCAGTGATCCGACACCGAACACTGAAGCTTTCTTT.

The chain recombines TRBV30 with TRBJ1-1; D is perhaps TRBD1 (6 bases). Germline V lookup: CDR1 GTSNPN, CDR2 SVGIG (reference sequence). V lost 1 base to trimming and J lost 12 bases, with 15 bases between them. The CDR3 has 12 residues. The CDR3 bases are TGTGCCTGGAGTGACAATCGGGACAAAACTTTCTTT. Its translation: CAWSDNRDKTFF.

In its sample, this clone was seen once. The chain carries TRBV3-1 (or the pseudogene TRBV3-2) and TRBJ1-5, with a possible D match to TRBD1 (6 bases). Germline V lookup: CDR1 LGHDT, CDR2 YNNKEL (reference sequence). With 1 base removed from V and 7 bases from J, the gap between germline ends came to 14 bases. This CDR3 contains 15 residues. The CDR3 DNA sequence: TGTGCCAGCAGCCAAGCTGTGGGGGCTGGCCAGCCCCAGCATTTT. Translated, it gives CASSQAVGAGQPQHF.

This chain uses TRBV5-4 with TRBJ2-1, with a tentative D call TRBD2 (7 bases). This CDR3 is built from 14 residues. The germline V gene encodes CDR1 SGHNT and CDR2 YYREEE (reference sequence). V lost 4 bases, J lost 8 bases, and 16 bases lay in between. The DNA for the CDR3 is TGTGCCAGCAGCCCCGGAGGGGGGGCCCATGAGCAGTTCTTC. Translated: CASSPGGGAHEQFF.

The CDR3 DNA sequence: TGTGCCAGCAGCTTCCTCGCCGGGACTAGTTCAGATACGCAGTATTTT. This gives the protein CASSFLAGTSSDTQYF. The chain joins TRBV11-2 to TRBJ2-3, with TRBD2 matching over 8 bases. The junction had 9 bases not matched to a gene; V was cut back by 3 bases and J by 4 bases. In germline, CDR1 is SGHAT, CDR2 FQNNGV. The CDR3 runs 16 residues.

The CDR3 DNA follows: TGTGCCAGCTCCCGGGGAGCCACGAACGAGCAGTACTTC. This translates into CASSRGATNEQYF. The chain is built from TRBV18 and TRBJ2-7; tentative D call: TRBD2 (5 bases). The CDR3 is made up of 13 amino acids. CDR1 is KGHSH and CDR2 is LQKENI in the germline V gene. V dropped 6 bases and J dropped 5 bases, with 14 bases sitting between them.

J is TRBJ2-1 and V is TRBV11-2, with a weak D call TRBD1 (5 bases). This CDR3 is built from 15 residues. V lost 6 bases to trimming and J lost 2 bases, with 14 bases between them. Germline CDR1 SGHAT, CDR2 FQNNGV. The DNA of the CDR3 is TGTGCCAGCAGTTGGCGACAGTTAGCCTACAATGAGCAGTTCTTC. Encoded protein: CASSWRQLAYNEQFF.

The CDR3 nucleotides read TGTGCCAGCAGCTTAGGTGGTAGCGGGAGTCCCTACAATGAGCAGTTCTTC. Translating gives CASSLGGSGSPYNEQFF. The gene calls are TRBV7-2 and TRBJ2-1; 9 nucleotides line up with TRBD2. The CDR3 is 17 amino acids. V shed 1 base, J shed 2 bases, and the junction held 6 bases outside the gene matches. CDR1 and CDR2 from the germline V gene are SGHTA and FQGNSA. Together with reference TRBV7-2 and TRBJ2-1, the CDR3 gives the full variable domain: GAGVSQSPSNKVTEKGKDVELRCDPISGHTALYWYRQSLGQGLEFLIYFQGNSAPDKSGLPSDRFSAERTGGSVSTLTIQRTQQEDSAVYLCASSLGGSGSPYNEQFFGPGTRLTVL.